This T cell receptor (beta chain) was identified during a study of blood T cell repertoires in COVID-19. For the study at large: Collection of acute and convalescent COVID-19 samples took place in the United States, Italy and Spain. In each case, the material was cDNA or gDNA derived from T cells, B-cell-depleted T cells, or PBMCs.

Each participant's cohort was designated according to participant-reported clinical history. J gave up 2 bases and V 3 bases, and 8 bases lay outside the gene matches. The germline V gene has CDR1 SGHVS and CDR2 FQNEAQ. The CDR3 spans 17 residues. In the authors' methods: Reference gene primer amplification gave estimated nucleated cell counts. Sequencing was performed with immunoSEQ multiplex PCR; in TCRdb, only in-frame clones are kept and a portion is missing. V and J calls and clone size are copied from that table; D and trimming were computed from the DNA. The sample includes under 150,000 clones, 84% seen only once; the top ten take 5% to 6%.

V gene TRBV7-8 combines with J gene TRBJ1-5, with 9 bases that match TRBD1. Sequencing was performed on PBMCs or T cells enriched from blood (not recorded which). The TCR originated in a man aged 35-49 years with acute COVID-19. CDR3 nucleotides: TGTGCCAGCAGCTTCGGGGACAGGGATGTCGGCAATCAGCCCCAGCATTTT. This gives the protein CASSFGDRDVGNQPQHF. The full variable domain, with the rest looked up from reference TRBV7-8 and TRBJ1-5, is GAGVSQSPRYKVAKRGQDVALRCDPISGHVSLFWYQQALGQGPEFLTYFQNEAQLDKSGLPSDRFFAERPEGSVSTLKIQRTQQEDSAVYLCASSFGDRDVGNQPQHFGDGTRLSIL.